This entry features one T cell receptor (beta chain) sequence. The sample originates from a study of shared clonotypes between healthy human individuals. Sequencing used immunoSEQ multiplex PCR; TCRdb keeps in-frame clones, though not all of them. The table includes 1.4 million or so clones, approximately 98.5% detected once. Trimming removed 8 bases at V and 1 base at J, with 17 bases between. Germline-derived CDR1 and CDR2 are SQVTM and ANQGSEA. The CDR3 runs to 14 residues. V and J are TRBV29-1 and TRBJ1-1; D remains unclear. This clonotype was obtained from a man in his thirties or forties in good health. The sample taken for sequencing was naive CD4+ T cells sorted from blood. Subset: CD45RA+ positively selected. The CDR3 DNA reads TGCAGCCTCAGAGAGAGGGAGGGGAACACTGAAGCTTTCTTT. Residues: CSLREREGNTEAFF.